The 30 T cell receptor beta chains in this list originate from one sample, sequenced in a study of shared clonotypes between healthy human individuals. Sequencing used immunoSEQ multiplex PCR; TCRdb keeps in-frame clones, though not all of them. Of some 1,600,000 clones in the sample, 98% were seen once. Sequencing was performed on naive CD4+ T cells sorted from blood. Stated subset: CD45RA+ positively selected. Every receptor here comes from a man under 40 in good health.

The chain couples TRBV19 to TRBJ1-3, with D possibly matching TRBD1 (5 bases). Looked up from germline, CDR1 is LNHDA and CDR2 is SQIVND (reference sequence). V lost 2 bases and J 0 bases, leaving 17 bases between the germline ends. The CDR3 extends over 18 amino acids. CDR3 DNA sequence: TGTGCCAGTAGTATACTCGGGACGGGATTCCTCTCTGGAAACACCATATATTTT. It yields the protein CASSILGTGFLSGNTIYF.

The rearrangement links TRBV28 to TRBJ2-7, with D perhaps TRBD1 (6 bases). Trimming pared 2 bases from V and 4 bases from J, leaving 9 bases between. This CDR3 has 13 residues. Germline V gene sequence: CDR1 MDHEN, CDR2 SYDVKM. CDR3 DNA: TGTGCCAGCAGTTTACAGGACAGATACGAGCAGTACTTC. This encodes CASSLQDRYEQYF. Together with reference TRBV28 and TRBJ2-7, the CDR3 gives the full variable domain: DVKVTQSSRYLVKRTGEKVFLECVQDMDHENMFWYRQDPGLGLRLIYFSYDVKMKEKGDIPEGYSVSREKKERFSLILESASTNQTSMYLCASSLQDRYEQYFGPGTRLTVT.

Concerning this clone: Other nucleotide sequences from this sample produce the same CDR3. V is TRBV5-4 and J is TRBJ2-2, with D perhaps matching TRBD1 (5 bases). This CDR3 contains 15 residues. In germline, CDR1 is SGHNT, CDR2 YYREEE (reference sequence). V lost 0 bases, J lost 2 bases, and 8 bases lay in between. CDR3 DNA sequence: TGTGCCAGCAGCTTGGGGACAAGAAACACCGGGGAGCTGTTTTTT. It specifies CASSLGTRNTGELFF.

The CDR3 coding sequence is TGTGCCAGCAGCCTGGACAGGGTGAATCTCCACGAGCAGTACTTC. It encodes CASSLDRVNLHEQYF. This rearrangement joins TRBV7-9 to TRBJ2-7, with 8 bases fitting TRBD1. Germline CDR1 and CDR2: SEHNR and FQNEAQ (reference sequence). V shed 5 bases and J 5 bases; nucleotides not matched to a gene: 11. The CDR3 has 15 residues.

The rearrangement joins TRBV5-4 to TRBJ1-1, with D perhaps TRBD1 (6 bases). This CDR3 contains 12 residues. Germline V CDR1 and CDR2: SGHNT, YYREEE (reference sequence). The germline V and J ends were trimmed by 7 bases and 0 bases, with 7 bases remaining between them. The CDR3 loop is CASGTLNTEAFF. The CDR3 DNA reads TGTGCCAGCGGGACACTGAACACTGAAGCTTTCTTT.

J is TRBJ2-1 and V is TRBV10-2; D unclear. V lost 6 bases and J lost 8, with 8 bases in between. Germline values: CDR1 WSHSY, CDR2 SAAADI. There are 11 residues in the CDR3. The CDR3 region has the DNA TGCGCCAGCAGCCGGTCGGATGAGCAGTTCTTC. Translation: CASSRSDEQFF.

This clone occurred once. V is TRBV28 and J is TRBJ2-2; 10 bases are shared with TRBD1. With V trimmed by 5 bases and J by 6 bases, 9 bases remained unmatched. The CDR3 has 16 amino acids. Germline V gene data show CDR1 as MDHEN and CDR2 as SYDVKM. As DNA, the CDR3 is TGTGCCAGCAGTGGACGGGACAGGGGCCTTTCCGGGGAGCTGTTTTTT. Protein product: CASSGRDRGLSGELFF.

V usage is TRBV19 and J usage is TRBJ2-3, with D perhaps TRBD1 (6 bases). The V gene's germline CDR1 is LNHDA and CDR2 SQIVND (reference sequence). There are 14 residues in the CDR3. V was cut by 3 bases and J by 6 bases, with 13 bases left in between. CDR3 DNA sequence: TGTGCCAGTAGTATCCGGGGTCAGGGGGATACGCAGTATTTT. This gives the protein CASSIRGQGDTQYF.

Concerning this clone itself: The same CDR3 is also encoded by other DNA sequences in this sample. The rearrangement uses TRBV7-9 and TRBJ2-3; D is uncertain. Germline assignment: CDR1 SEHNR and CDR2 FQNEAQ (reference sequence). Between the trimmed V and J ends, which lost 4 bases and 3 bases, there was a span of 5 bases. The CDR3 extends over 12 amino acids. Here the CDR3 reads CASSSRTDTQYF. CDR3 DNA: TGTGCCAGCAGCTCCAGGACAGATACGCAGTATTTT.

This clone was counted a single time. V usage is TRBV19 and J usage is TRBJ1-5, with TRBD1 matching over 8 bases. The trim removed 2 bases at V and 6 bases at J, leaving 9 bases unmatched. The CDR3 runs 16 residues. Germline V CDR1 and CDR2: LNHDA, SQIVND (reference sequence). The CDR3 here is CASSIRQGANSQPQHF. CDR3 nucleotides: TGTGCCAGTAGTATACGTCAGGGGGCTAATAGTCAGCCCCAGCATTTT.

The chain has TRBV6-6 and TRBJ2-2; 9 bases agree with TRBD1. This CDR3 is built from 15 residues. The germline CDR1 and CDR2 sequences are MNHNY and SVGAGI (reference sequence). The V segment lost 4 bases and the J segment 6 bases; nucleotides outside the gene matches: 6. CDR3 nucleotide sequence: TGTGCCAGCAGTTGGCCGGGACAGGGCCCCGGGGAGCTGTTTTTT. Translation: CASSWPGQGPGELFF.

CDR3 sequence (DNA): TGTGCCAGCAGTCCACGTTCAGGGAGGGGATACGAGCAGTACTTC. It encodes CASSPRSGRGYEQYF. V and J are TRBV27 and TRBJ2-7; 7 nucleotides agree with TRBD2. Germline CDR1 is MNHEY and CDR2 is SMNVEV (reference sequence). The CDR3 is 15 residues long. With 5 bases clipped from V and 4 bases from J, the junction kept 11 bases outside the gene matches.

Worth noting for this clone: Germline is not matched at one junction end, which may reflect a read error. The chain employs TRBV7-7 and TRBJ1-4; D is unresolved. The CDR3 is 15 residues long. CDR1 and CDR2 from the germline V gene are SSHAT and FNYEAQ (reference sequence). CDR3 protein: CASSIGRSTNEKLFF. As DNA, the CDR3 is TGTGCTAGCAGCATAGGGAGAAGCACTAATGAAAAACTGTTTTTT.

The rearrangement uses TRBV28 and TRBJ2-3; 8 bases line up with TRBD2. Germline V gives CDR1 MDHEN, CDR2 SYDVKM. The CDR3 length is 16 residues. V gave up 3 bases and J gave up 0 bases; unmatched junction bases: 5. CDR3 sequence reads: CASSFLASGSTDTQYF. In nucleotides, the CDR3 is TGTGCCAGCAGTTTCCTGGCTAGCGGGAGCACAGATACGCAGTATTTT.

The V call is TRBV10-1, the J call TRBJ2-1, with 7 bases identical to TRBD2. The CDR3 sequence is 15 residues long. In germline, CDR1 is WNHNN, CDR2 SYGVQD (reference sequence). V shed 1 base, J shed 2 bases, and the junction held 2 bases outside the gene matches. The CDR3 DNA is TGCGCCAGCAGTGAGTTACTAGCGCCCTACAATGAGCAGTTCTTC. It is translated as CASSELLAPYNEQFF.

This sequence joins TRBV28 and TRBJ1-5, with D perhaps matching TRBD1 (5 bases). Germline-derived CDR1 and CDR2 are MDHEN and SYDVKM. The CDR3 is 12 residues long. V was shortened by 6 bases and J by 11 bases, with 14 bases between the two germline ends. The CDR3 DNA reads as TGTGCCAGCAGATATCGGGGGATAGCCCAGCATTTT. It translates to CASRYRGIAQHF. Using reference TRBV28 and TRBJ1-5 for the parts outside the CDR3, the full variable domain is DVKVTQSSRYLVKRTGEKVFLECVQDMDHENMFWYRQDPGLGLRLIYFSYDVKMKEKGDIPEGYSVSREKKERFSLILESASTNQTSMYLCASRYRGIAQHFGDGTRLSIL.

There are a few counts of this clone. The gene calls are TRBV5-1 and TRBJ2-5; TRBD1 might be the D (6 bases). Trimming took 3 bases from V and 5 from J, leaving 8 bases between them. The CDR3 has 12 residues. Germline CDR1 and CDR2: SGHRS and YFSETQ. The CDR3 here is CASSYGQETQYF. The CDR3 region has the DNA TGCGCCAGCAGCTACGGACAGGAGACCCAGTACTTC.

The chain couples TRBV28 to TRBJ2-2, with 7 bases identical to TRBD1. The germline V gene has CDR1 MDHEN and CDR2 SYDVKM. The length of the CDR3 is 17 residues. V was clipped by 6 bases and J by 4 bases; unmatched bases: 14. This CDR3 reads CASRAQGIVLLTGELFF. The CDR3, as DNA: TGTGCCAGCAGGGCACAGGGGATTGTGTTGCTCACCGGGGAGCTGTTTTTT.

The V and J genes are TRBV18 and TRBJ2-4; 8 positions agree with TRBD1. With 2 bases clipped from V and 3 bases from J, the junction kept 9 bases outside the gene matches. CDR1 and CDR2 from the germline V gene are KGHSH and LQKENI. This CDR3 region has 17 residues. The CDR3 nucleotides read TGTGCCAGCTCACCAGAGACAGGGGTTTCCGGCAAAAACATTCAGTACTTC. Residues: CASSPETGVSGKNIQYF.

The rearrangement links TRBV28 to TRBJ2-7; perhaps TRBD1 as D (5 bases). This CDR3 comprises 14 residues. V lost 7 bases, J lost 1 base, and 14 bases lay in between. Germline V gene sequence: CDR1 MDHEN, CDR2 SYDVKM. Written as DNA, the CDR3 is TGTGCCAGCATTGGTGACAGAATATCCTACGAGCAGTACTTC. Amino acids: CASIGDRISYEQYF.

This chain joins TRBV7-9 and TRBJ2-3; TRBD2 is a possible D gene (6 bases). This CDR3 is built from 16 residues. Germline CDR1 is SEHNR and CDR2 is FQNEAQ (reference sequence). V was trimmed by 4 bases and J by 2 bases, leaving 16 bases between them. This CDR3 is CASSYRDWGYTDTQYF. In nucleotides, the CDR3 is TGTGCCAGCAGCTACCGGGACTGGGGTTACACAGATACGCAGTATTTT.

The chain recombines TRBV19 with TRBJ2-2; D might be TRBD1 (6 bases). Germline lookup yields CDR1 LNHDA and CDR2 SQIVND (reference sequence). With 8 bases removed from V and 2 bases from J, the gap between germline ends came to 21 bases. This CDR3 contains 17 residues. The CDR3 DNA is TGTGCCAGTCTGAGAGGGGAAGGGGGTCTAAACACCGGGGAGCTGTTTTTT. Protein product: CASLRGEGGLNTGELFF.

The V call is TRBV28, the J call TRBJ2-7; the D call may be TRBD1 or TRBD2 (5 bases each). The CDR3 is 15 residues long. The ends were cut back, 4 bases at V and 5 bases at J, with 18 bases in the middle. Germline CDR1 MDHEN, CDR2 SYDVKM. The CDR3 here is CASSSPLGVRNEQYF. In nucleotides, the CDR3 is TGTGCCAGCAGTTCCCCCCTGGGGGTTCGCAACGAGCAGTACTTC.

The V and J genes are TRBV7-9 and TRBJ1-4; D gene unclear. V was shortened by 2 bases and J by 12 bases, with 19 bases between the two germline ends. This CDR3 region has 15 residues. Germline V gene sequence: CDR1 SEHNR, CDR2 FQNEAQ (reference sequence). The CDR3 DNA reads TGTGCCAGCAGCTTAATCGACCCCACCGTTACCGAACTGTTTTTT. Amino acids: CASSLIDPTVTELFF.

The chain joins TRBV11-2 to TRBJ1-4, with 7 bases fitting TRBD1. The CDR3 is 16 residues long. Germline-derived CDR1 and CDR2 are SGHAT and FQNNGV. Germline trimming cut 5 bases from V and 5 bases from J; bases unmatched to any gene: 11. CDR3: CASSKRPGQQNEKLFF. CDR3 coding DNA: TGTGCCAGCAGCAAGAGACCGGGACAGCAAAATGAAAAACTGTTTTTT.

V is TRBV6-1 and J is TRBJ1-4; D ambiguous. Germline CDR1 MNHNS, CDR2 SASEGT. Trimming removed 1 base from V and 7 bases from J, with 13 bases in between. This CDR3 is 15 amino acids long. CDR3 DNA sequence: TGTGCCAGCAGTGAAGTTTTTACGGCGGGTGAAAAACTGTTTTTT. Translating it yields CASSEVFTAGEKLFF.

The genes are TRBV27 and TRBJ2-7, with TRBD2 matching over 7 bases. Germline CDR1 is MNHEY and CDR2 is SMNVEV (reference sequence). This CDR3 is built from 17 residues. Trimming at V came to 5 bases and at J to 0 bases, leaving 13 bases not matched to a gene. The CDR3 DNA follows: TGTGCCAGCAGTCTCAGGGTGGTAGCGGGTAGCTCCTACGAGCAGTACTTC. It specifies CASSLRVVAGSSYEQYF.

This clone was picked up one time. The chain combines TRBV9 with TRBJ2-5; 12 nucleotides agree with TRBD2. The V segment lost 4 bases and the J segment 1 base; nucleotides outside the gene matches: 8. Germline V lookup: CDR1 SGDLS, CDR2 YYNGEE. This CDR3 has 17 amino acids. The CDR3 is CASSTAPTSGGQETQYF. The CDR3 bases are TGTGCCAGCAGCACCGCCCCGACTAGCGGGGGCCAAGAGACCCAGTACTTC.

V gene TRBV5-1 combines with J gene TRBJ1-4, with TRBD1 identical over 10 bases. The CDR3 length is 13 residues. The V segment lost 5 bases and the J segment 7 bases; nucleotides outside the gene matches: 2. Germline V CDR1 and CDR2: SGHRS, YFSETQ. The CDR3 nucleotides are TGCGCCAGCAGTTGGGACAGGGGTGAAAAACTGTTTTTT. This sequence encodes CASSWDRGEKLFF.

The chain employs TRBV25-1 and TRBJ2-1; 9 bases are a match to TRBD1. V gave up 7 bases and J gave up 4 bases; unmatched junction bases: 14. Germline V CDR1 and CDR2: MGHDK, SYGVNS. The CDR3 contains 17 residues. Written as DNA, the CDR3 is TGTGCCAGCATAGCGGAAGTCCGACAGGGGGGTTACAATGAGCAGTTCTTC. Its translation: CASIAEVRQGGYNEQFF.